The 19 T cell receptor beta chains presented below share a single source sample, sequenced in a study of T cell responses to AZD1222 COVID-19 vaccine. Profiling relied on immunoSEQ multiplex PCR, and the TCRdb table lists in-frame clones only, not all of them. Counted here are some 120,000 clones, over 75% occurring once; the ten biggest clones make up 2.8%. The sample here was peripheral blood, taken on day 0 of AZD1222 vaccination. These receptors were collected from an adult in good health.

In regard to this clone: Other DNA sequences of this sample code for an identical CDR3. This chain connects TRBV24-1 to TRBJ2-1; D possibly corresponds to TRBD2 (6 bases). This CDR3 spans 15 amino acids. The germline V and J ends were trimmed by 3 bases and 0 bases, with 8 bases remaining between them. Germline V gene data show CDR1 as KGHDR and CDR2 as SFDVKD. The CDR3 bases are TGTGCCACCAGTGATCTAGCGAGCTCCTACAATGAGCAGTTCTTC. It is translated as CATSDLASSYNEQFF.

This chain uses TRBV30 with TRBJ1-1; no clear D. The germline CDR1 and CDR2 sequences are GTSNPN and SVGIG (reference sequence). This CDR3 is 10 amino acids long. The ends were cut back, 5 bases at V and 6 bases at J, with 7 bases in the middle. The CDR3 loop is CAWLHPEAFF. The CDR3 DNA is TGTGCCTGGCTTCATCCTGAAGCTTTCTTT.

The J gene is TRBJ1-1, the V gene TRBV2, with TRBD1 matching 8 bases. Germline V gene data show CDR1 as SNHLY and CDR2 as FYNNEI. The CDR3 has 13 amino acids. Trimming removed 6 bases from V and 8 bases from J; junction bases left unmatched: 8. As DNA, the CDR3 is TGTGCCAGCAGGGGGACAGGCCTTGGGGAAGCTTTCTTT. This encodes CASRGTGLGEAFF.

This chain joins TRBV19 and TRBJ2-3; 13 bases map to TRBD2. The CDR3 is 15 residues long. In germline, CDR1 is LNHDA, CDR2 SQIVND (reference sequence). With 5 bases clipped from V and 7 bases from J, the junction kept 6 bases outside the gene matches. CDR3 sequence reads: CASSPAGLAGHTQYF. The DNA of the CDR3 is TGTGCCAGTAGTCCCGCGGGACTAGCGGGACATACGCAGTATTTT.

The chain recombines TRBV6-1 with TRBJ1-5; D ambiguous. Per the germline V gene, CDR1 is MNHNS and CDR2 is SASEGT. V dropped 3 bases and J dropped 4 bases, with 16 bases sitting between them. The CDR3 totals 16 residues. As DNA, the CDR3 is TGTGCCAGCAGTGAGGGGTGGGGAAAAAGGAATCAGCCCCAGCATTTT. Its translation: CASSEGWGKRNQPQHF.

The chain recombines TRBV5-1 with TRBJ2-2, with 8 positions matching TRBD2. The CDR3 has 15 amino acids. V shed 9 bases, J shed 7 bases, and the junction held 14 bases outside the gene matches. Germline V gives CDR1 SGHRS, CDR2 YFSETQ. The CDR3 protein is CATSAGGSFGGELFF. In DNA, the CDR3 is TGCGCCACCTCGGCGGGAGGAAGTTTTGGCGGGGAGCTGTTTTTT. The full variable domain, in which reference TRBV5-1 and TRBJ2-2 provide the parts outside the CDR3, is KAGVTQTPRYLIKTRGQQVTLSCSPISGHRSVSWYQQTPGQGLQFLFEYFSETQRNKGNFPGRFSGRQFSNSRSEMNVSTLELGDSALYLCATSAGGSFGGELFFGEGSRLTVL.

The chain couples TRBV7-8 to TRBJ1-1; D is unresolved. Looked up from germline, CDR1 is SGHVS and CDR2 is FQNEAQ. The CDR3 is made up of 16 amino acids. V shed 5 bases and J shed 0 bases, with 16 bases lying between them. Written as DNA, the CDR3 is TGTGCCAGCAGCCCAAGGCCGGGAAAAATGAACACTGAAGCTTTCTTT. Translated, it gives CASSPRPGKMNTEAFF.

The chain has TRBV6-5 and TRBJ1-3, with a tentative D call TRBD1 (5 bases). CDR1 and CDR2 from the germline V gene are MNHEY and SVGAGI. Trimming took 8 bases from V and 2 from J, leaving 7 bases between them. CDR3 length: 12 residues. The CDR3 DNA reads TGTGCCAGCGGGGGGACTGGAAACACCATATATTTT. Translated, it gives CASGGTGNTIYF.

The rearrangement links TRBV7-8 to TRBJ2-2; D is possibly TRBD1 (5 bases). Germline V gives CDR1 SGHVS, CDR2 FQNEAQ. The CDR3 has 16 residues. V lost 1 base to trimming and J lost 7 bases, with 16 bases between them. CDR3 bases: TGTGCCAGCAGCTTAGTGTCCGCAGGGATAGGCGGGGAGCTGTTTTTT. Protein: CASSLVSAGIGGELFF.

CDR3 region: CAISDRGGGRSYEQYF. The CDR3 DNA sequence: TGTGCCATCAGTGACAGGGGAGGTGGGAGGTCCTACGAGCAGTACTTC. This chain uses TRBV10-3 with TRBJ2-7; D might be TRBD1 or TRBD2, each matching 6 bases. V lost 3 bases to trimming and J lost 1 base, with 16 bases between them. The germline CDR1 and CDR2 sequences are ENHRY and SYGVKD. The CDR3 length is 16 residues.

The chain joins TRBV5-8 to TRBJ2-3, with D tentatively TRBD2 (6 bases). This CDR3 is 16 amino acids long. Trimming took 4 bases from V and 2 from J, leaving 17 bases between them. Germline V gene sequence: CDR1 SGHTS, CDR2 YDEGEE. CDR3 protein: CASSPIGVADTDTQYF. The CDR3 nucleotides read TGTGCCAGCAGCCCCATCGGGGTAGCGGACACAGATACGCAGTATTTT.

This chain joins TRBV7-2 and TRBJ1-1; D ambiguous. Between the trimmed V and J ends, which lost 5 bases and 3 bases, there was a span of 7 bases. The V gene's germline CDR1 is SGHTA and CDR2 FQGNSA. The CDR3 has 12 residues. The CDR3 bases are TGTGCCAGCAGCGGGAGGTACACTGAAGCTTTCTTT. It codes for CASSGRYTEAFF.

The chain combines TRBV14 with TRBJ1-3, with a weak D call TRBD1 (6 bases). This CDR3 is 14 amino acids long. Trimming took off 4 bases at V and 4 bases at J, with 11 bases between the two ends. Germline values: CDR1 SGHDN, CDR2 FVKESK. The CDR3 loop reads CASSRQALGNTIYF. Here the CDR3 DNA reads TGTGCCAGCAGCCGACAGGCGCTGGGAAACACCATATATTTT.

The chain links TRBV2 to TRBJ2-3, with 9 bases that match TRBD2. The germline V gene encodes CDR1 SNHLY and CDR2 FYNNEI. The CDR3 extends over 17 amino acids. After removal of 6 bases from V and 5 bases from J, the junction contained 15 bases not matched to a gene. The DNA for the CDR3 is TGTGCCAGCAGCCCCTCCCCTGGCGGGAGGGCCAAAGATACGCAGTATTTT. Translation gives CASSPSPGGRAKDTQYF.

This sequence joins TRBV3-1 (or the pseudogene TRBV3-2) and TRBJ2-5; 9 bases map to TRBD1. V shed 0 bases, J shed 4 bases, and the junction held 12 bases outside the gene matches. The length of the CDR3 is 18 residues. The germline V gene has CDR1 LGHDT and CDR2 YNNKEL (reference sequence). CDR3 sequence reads: CASSQDLSRDRVPETQYF. Written as DNA, the CDR3 is TGTGCCAGCAGCCAAGATTTGTCCCGGGACAGGGTGCCAGAGACCCAGTACTTC.

The rearrangement joins TRBV7-2 to TRBJ2-7; 7 bases agree with TRBD2. CDR3 length equals 14 residues. Germline CDR1 SGHTA, CDR2 FQGNSA. Trimming took 4 bases from V and 6 from J; bases not matched to a gene: 9. The CDR3 region is CASSSGTTPGEQYF. The CDR3 DNA reads as TGTGCCAGCAGCTCCGGGACTACCCCTGGCGAGCAGTACTTC. Full variable domain (missing parts from reference TRBV7-2 and TRBJ2-7): GAGVSQSPSNKVTEKGKDVELRCDPISGHTALYWYRQSLGQGLEFLIYFQGNSAPDKSGLPSDRFSAERTGGSVSTLTIQRTQQEDSAVYLCASSSGTTPGEQYFGPGTRLTVT.

The V call is TRBV6-5, the J call TRBJ2-7, with TRBD1 matching 7 bases. The CDR3 contains 15 residues. Germline V lookup: CDR1 MNHEY, CDR2 SVGAGI. Trimming cost V 1 base and J 2 bases; bases outside gene matches: 5. The CDR3 DNA sequence: TGTGCCAGCAGTTACTTCCCGGGACAGCCCTACGAGCAGTACTTC. The encoded protein is CASSYFPGQPYEQYF.

This clone was picked up one time. The V call is TRBV6-5, the J call TRBJ2-7; possible D gene TRBD1, 5 bases. The V gene's germline CDR1 is MNHEY and CDR2 SVGAGI. This CDR3 contains 13 residues. V lost 5 bases and J lost 9, with 17 bases in between. CDR3 loop: CASSQGKTPVQYF. CDR3 coding DNA: TGTGCCAGCAGTCAGGGAAAGACTCCTGTGCAGTACTTC.

The rearrangement uses TRBV19 and TRBJ1-1; D may be TRBD1 (5 bases). V lost 7 bases to trimming and J lost 8 bases, with 14 bases between them. In germline, CDR1 is LNHDA, CDR2 SQIVND (reference sequence). The length of the CDR3 is 12 residues. The CDR3, as DNA: TGTGCCAGTACCCGGGGGAATAGAGAAGCTTTCTTT. Translation: CASTRGNREAFF.